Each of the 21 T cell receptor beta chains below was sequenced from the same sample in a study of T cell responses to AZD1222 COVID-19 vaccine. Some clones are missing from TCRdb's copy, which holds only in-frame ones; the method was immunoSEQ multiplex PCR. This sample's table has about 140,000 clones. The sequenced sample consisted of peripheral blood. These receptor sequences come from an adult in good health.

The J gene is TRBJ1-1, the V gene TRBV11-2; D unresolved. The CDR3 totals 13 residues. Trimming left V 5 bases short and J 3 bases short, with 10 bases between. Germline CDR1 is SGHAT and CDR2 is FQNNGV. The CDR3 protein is CASSPGLDTEAFF. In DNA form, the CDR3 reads TGTGCCAGCAGCCCGGGGTTAGACACTGAAGCTTTCTTT. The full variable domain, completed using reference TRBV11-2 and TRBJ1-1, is EAGVAQSPRYKIIEKRQSVAFWCNPISGHATLYWYQQILGQGPKLLIQFQNNGVVDDSQLPKDRFSAERLKGVDSTLKIQPAKLEDSAVYLCASSPGLDTEAFFGQGTRLTVV.

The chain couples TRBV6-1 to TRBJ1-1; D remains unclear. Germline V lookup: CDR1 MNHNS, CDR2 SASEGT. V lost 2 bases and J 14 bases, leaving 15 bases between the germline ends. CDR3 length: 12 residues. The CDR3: CASSEPAVKRFF. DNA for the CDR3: TGTGCCAGCAGTGAACCGGCGGTGAAACGGTTCTTT.

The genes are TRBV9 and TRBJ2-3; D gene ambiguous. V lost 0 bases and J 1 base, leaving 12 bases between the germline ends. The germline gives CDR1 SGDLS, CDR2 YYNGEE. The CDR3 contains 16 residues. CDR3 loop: CASSVGGSSGTDTQYF. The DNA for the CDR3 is TGTGCCAGCAGCGTAGGGGGTAGCTCGGGCACAGATACGCAGTATTTT.

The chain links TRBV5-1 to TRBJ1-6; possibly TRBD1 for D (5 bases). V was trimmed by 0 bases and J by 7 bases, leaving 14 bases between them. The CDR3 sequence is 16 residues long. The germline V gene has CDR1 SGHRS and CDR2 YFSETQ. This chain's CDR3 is CASSLAGGPFNSPLHF. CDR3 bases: TGCGCCAGCAGCTTGGCGGGGGGTCCTTTCAATTCACCCCTCCACTTT.

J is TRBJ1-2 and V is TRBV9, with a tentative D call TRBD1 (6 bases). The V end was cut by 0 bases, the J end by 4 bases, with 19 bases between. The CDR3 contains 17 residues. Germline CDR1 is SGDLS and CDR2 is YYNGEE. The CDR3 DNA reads TGTGCCAGCAGCGTAGAAGGACAAGCCCAAGGGGGCTATGGCTACACCTTC. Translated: CASSVEGQAQGGYGYTF. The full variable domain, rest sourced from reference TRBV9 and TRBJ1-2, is DSGVTQTPKHLITATGQRVTLRCSPRSGDLSVYWYQQSLDQGLQFLIQYYNGEERAKGNILERFSAQQFPDLHSELNLSSLELGDSALYFCASSVEGQAQGGYGYTFGSGTRLTVV.

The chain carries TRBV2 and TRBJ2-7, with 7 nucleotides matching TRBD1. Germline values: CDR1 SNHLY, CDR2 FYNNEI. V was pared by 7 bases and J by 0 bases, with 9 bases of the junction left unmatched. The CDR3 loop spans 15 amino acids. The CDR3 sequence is CASTGTRDSSYEQYF. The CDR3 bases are TGTGCCAGCACTGGAACCAGGGACAGCTCCTACGAGCAGTACTTC.

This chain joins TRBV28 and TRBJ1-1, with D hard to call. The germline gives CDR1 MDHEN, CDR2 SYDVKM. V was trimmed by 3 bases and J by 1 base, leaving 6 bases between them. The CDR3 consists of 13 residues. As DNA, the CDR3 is TGTGCCAGCAGTTTCTCTAGGAACACTGAAGCTTTCTTT. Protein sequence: CASSFSRNTEAFF.

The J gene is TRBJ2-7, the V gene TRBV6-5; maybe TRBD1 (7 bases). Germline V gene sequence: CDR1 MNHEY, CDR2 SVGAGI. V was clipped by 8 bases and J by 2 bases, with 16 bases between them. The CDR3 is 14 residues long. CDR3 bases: TGTGCCAGCTTTATGCGGGGACAGCCCTACGAGCAGTACTTC. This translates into CASFMRGQPYEQYF.

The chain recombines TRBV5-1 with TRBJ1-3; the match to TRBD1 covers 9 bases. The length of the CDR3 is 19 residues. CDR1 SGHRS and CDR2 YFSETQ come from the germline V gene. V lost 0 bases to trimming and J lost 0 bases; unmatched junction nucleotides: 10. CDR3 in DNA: TGCGCCAGCAGCTTGGTCGGAGGACAGGGGCCGAGCTCTGGAAACACCATATATTTT. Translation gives CASSLVGGQGPSSGNTIYF.

In DNA form, the CDR3 reads TGCGCCAGCAGCCAAGATCTTGAGAGAAGGGGGCGATTCACTGAAGCTTTCTTT. It translates to CASSQDLERRGRFTEAFF. V usage is TRBV4-3 and J usage is TRBJ1-1, with 7 nucleotides matching TRBD1. The ends lost 0 bases at V and 4 bases at J; junction bases unmatched: 14. CDR1 LGHNA and CDR2 YSLEER come from the germline V gene. The CDR3 totals 18 residues.

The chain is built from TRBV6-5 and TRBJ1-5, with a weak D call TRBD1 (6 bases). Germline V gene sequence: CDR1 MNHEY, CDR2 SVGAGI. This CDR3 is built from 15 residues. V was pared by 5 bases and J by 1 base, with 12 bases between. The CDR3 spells CASSQDSRSNQPQHF. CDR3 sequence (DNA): TGTGCCAGCAGTCAGGACAGTAGAAGCAATCAGCCCCAGCATTTT.

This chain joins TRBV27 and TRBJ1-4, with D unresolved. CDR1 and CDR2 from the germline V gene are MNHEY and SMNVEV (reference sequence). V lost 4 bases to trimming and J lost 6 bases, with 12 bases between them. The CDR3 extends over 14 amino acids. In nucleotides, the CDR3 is TGTGCCAGCAGTTGGGAGAGGTTATATGAAAAACTGTTTTTT. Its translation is CASSWERLYEKLFF.

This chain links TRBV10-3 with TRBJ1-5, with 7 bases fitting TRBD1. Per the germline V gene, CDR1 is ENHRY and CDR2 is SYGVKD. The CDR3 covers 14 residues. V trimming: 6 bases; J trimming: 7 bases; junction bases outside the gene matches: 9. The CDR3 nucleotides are TGTGCCATCAGCGAAGACAGGGTAACGCAGCCCCAGCATTTT. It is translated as CAISEDRVTQPQHF.

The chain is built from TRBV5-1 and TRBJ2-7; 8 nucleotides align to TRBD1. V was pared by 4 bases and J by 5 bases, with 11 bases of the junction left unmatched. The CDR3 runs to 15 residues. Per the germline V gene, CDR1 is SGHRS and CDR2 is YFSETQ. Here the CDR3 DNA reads TGCGCCAGCAGCCCGGAGGGACAGGCAATCCACGAGCAGTACTTC. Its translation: CASSPEGQAIHEQYF.

The CDR3 DNA sequence: TGTGCCAGCAGCGCGACTAGCGGGGGGAGTGCAGCGCAGTATTTT. This codes for CASSATSGGSAAQYF. The J gene is TRBJ2-3, the V gene TRBV9; TRBD2 agrees at 13 bases. The CDR3 has 15 amino acids. V dropped 3 bases and J dropped 10; count of bases not matched to a gene: 8. Germline V gene lookup returns CDR1 SGDLS and CDR2 YYNGEE.

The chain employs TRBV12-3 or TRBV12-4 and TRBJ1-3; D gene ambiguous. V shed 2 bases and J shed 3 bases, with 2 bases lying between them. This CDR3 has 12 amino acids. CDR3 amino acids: CASSLIGNTIYF. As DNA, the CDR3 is TGTGCCAGCAGTTTAATTGGAAACACCATATATTTT.

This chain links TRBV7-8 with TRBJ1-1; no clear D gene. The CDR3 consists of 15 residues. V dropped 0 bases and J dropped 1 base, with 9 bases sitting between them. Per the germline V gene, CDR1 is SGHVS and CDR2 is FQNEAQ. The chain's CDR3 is CASSLAGPPNTEAFF. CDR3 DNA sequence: TGTGCCAGCAGCTTAGCCGGACCCCCGAACACTGAAGCTTTCTTT.

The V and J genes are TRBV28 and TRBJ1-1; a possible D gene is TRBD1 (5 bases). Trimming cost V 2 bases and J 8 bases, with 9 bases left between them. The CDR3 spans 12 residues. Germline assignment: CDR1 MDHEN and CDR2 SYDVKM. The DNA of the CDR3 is TGTGCCAGCAGTTTAGGGACGGTGGAAGCTTTCTTT. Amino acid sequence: CASSLGTVEAFF.

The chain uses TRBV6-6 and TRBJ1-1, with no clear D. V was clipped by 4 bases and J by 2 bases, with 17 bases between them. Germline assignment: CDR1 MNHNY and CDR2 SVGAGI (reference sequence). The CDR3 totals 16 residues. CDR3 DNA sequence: TGTGCCAGCAGTTCCCCTGGAGGGATAATCAACACTGAAGCTTTCTTT. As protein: CASSSPGGIINTEAFF.

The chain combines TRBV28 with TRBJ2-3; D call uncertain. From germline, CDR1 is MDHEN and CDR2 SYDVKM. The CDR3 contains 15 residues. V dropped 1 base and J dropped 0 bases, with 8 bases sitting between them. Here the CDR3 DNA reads TGTGCCAGCAGTTTATATTTGGGGAGCACAGATACGCAGTATTTT. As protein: CASSLYLGSTDTQYF.

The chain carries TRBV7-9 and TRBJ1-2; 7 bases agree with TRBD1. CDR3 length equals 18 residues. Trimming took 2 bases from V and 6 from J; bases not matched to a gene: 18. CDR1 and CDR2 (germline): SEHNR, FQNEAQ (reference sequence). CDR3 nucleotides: TGTGCCAGCAGCTTATTAGGGTTGAAGGGGGCTCATGATCATGGCTACACCTTC. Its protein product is CASSLLGLKGAHDHGYTF.